Listed below are T cell receptor beta chains from one sample, sequenced in a study of PD-L1 blockade in urothelial cancer. The repertoire was sequenced with immunoSEQ multiplex PCR; TCRdb's copy has only in-frame clones and lacks some. The table shows roughly 51,000 clones, with approximately 79% occurring only once. The specimen was PBMCs, collected around atezolizumab (anti-PD-L1) treatment. Receptor source: a man aged 65-85 years with urothelial cancer. Both conserved end residues are part of each CDR3. Each record gives: clone size, J gene, D gene, V gene, CDR3 DNA, CDR3 protein. D genes are given only for firm matches. A row's size may be missing; if present it is once, few, many or a size class.

clone size: -; J gene: TRBJ2-7; D gene: -; V gene: TRBV30; CDR3 DNA: TGTGCCTGGAGTGTACCCGGGAGAAGGTACGAGCAGTACTTC; CDR3 protein: CAWSVPGRRYEQYF
clone size: -; J gene: TRBJ2-1; D gene: -; V gene: TRBV28; CDR3 DNA: TGTGCCAGCAGCTTTTCGACACGTCAGCAGTTCTTC; CDR3 protein: CASSFSTRQQFF
clone size: -; J gene: TRBJ2-7; D gene: TRBD1; V gene: TRBV7-8; CDR3 DNA: TGTGCCAGCAGCCCTGTCTGGGGCGACAGGGTGCACGAGCAGTACTTC; CDR3 protein: CASSPVWGDRVHEQYF
clone size: few; J gene: TRBJ1-4; D gene: TRBD1; V gene: TRBV6-1; CDR3 DNA: TGTGCCAGCAGTGAAGTAAGGGGGACAGGGAAACTGTTTTTT; CDR3 protein: CASSEVRGTGKLFF
clone size: -; J gene: TRBJ1-4; D gene: -; V gene: TRBV27; CDR3 DNA: TGTGCCGTGGGGGGGGAGATCGGTGAAAAACTGTTTTTT; CDR3 protein: CAVGGEIGEKLFF
clone size: -; J gene: TRBJ2-1; D gene: TRBD2; V gene: TRBV19; CDR3 DNA: TGTGCCAGTAGTATCCGTCGGGAGAGCGGGAGTTCCTACAATGAGCAGTTCTTC; CDR3 protein: CASSIRRESGSSYNEQFF
clone size: -; J gene: TRBJ2-7; D gene: -; V gene: TRBV10-1; CDR3 DNA: TGCGCCAGCAGTGGAGGTGACGGAAGCTCCTACGAGCAGTACTTC; CDR3 protein: CASSGGDGSSYEQYF
clone size: -; J gene: TRBJ1-1; D gene: -; V gene: TRBV7-9; CDR3 DNA: TGTGCCAGCAGCTTAGCGCGGACAGTGACCGCTGAAGCTTTCTTT; CDR3 protein: CASSLARTVTAEAFF
clone size: -; J gene: TRBJ1-1; D gene: -; V gene: TRBV9; CDR3 DNA: TGTGCCAGCAGCGTAGATTCCGGAGAGAACACTGAAGCTTTCTTT; CDR3 protein: CASSVDSGENTEAFF
clone size: -; J gene: TRBJ2-3; D gene: -; V gene: TRBV5-1; CDR3 DNA: TGCGCCAGCAGCTTGGACTTACTTTTCACAGATACGCAGTATTTT; CDR3 protein: CASSLDLLFTDTQYF
clone size: -; J gene: TRBJ2-3; D gene: TRBD2; V gene: TRBV5-6; CDR3 DNA: TGTGCCAGCAGCCCACACCAGCGGGGGGCGCCTCCGCAGTATTTT; CDR3 protein: CASSPHQRGAPPQYF
clone size: -; J gene: TRBJ2-7; D gene: -; V gene: TRBV7-3; CDR3 DNA: TGTGCCAGCAGCACTTCGACAGGAACCGAGCAGTACTTC; CDR3 protein: CASSTSTGTEQYF
clone size: -; J gene: TRBJ1-2; D gene: -; V gene: TRBV7-3; CDR3 DNA: TGTGCCAGCAGCTTAATGGGGAGAGAAGGCTACACCTTC; CDR3 protein: CASSLMGREGYTF
clone size: -; J gene: TRBJ2-5; D gene: -; V gene: TRBV7-7; CDR3 DNA: TGTGCTAGCAGCTTGCGGGGTGGGCTGGCAGAGACCCAGTACTTC; CDR3 protein: CASSLRGGLAETQYF
clone size: -; J gene: TRBJ2-7; D gene: TRBD1; V gene: TRBV28; CDR3 DNA: TGTGCCAGCAGTCCCCCGCCGACAGGGAAATACGAGCAGTACTTC; CDR3 protein: CASSPPPTGKYEQYF
clone size: -; J gene: TRBJ2-4; D gene: -; V gene: TRBV30; CDR3 DNA: TGTGCCTGGAGTGTACAGAGAGGGCCCTTAGCCAAAAACATTCAGTACTTC; CDR3 protein: CAWSVQRGPLAKNIQYF
clone size: -; J gene: TRBJ1-1; D gene: -; V gene: TRBV5-1; CDR3 DNA: TGCGCCAGCAGCATCTTTGGGGGGGTGGCCACTGAAGCTTTCTTT; CDR3 protein: CASSIFGGVATEAFF
clone size: -; J gene: TRBJ2-3; D gene: TRBD1; V gene: TRBV30; CDR3 DNA: TGTGCCTGGAGTGTTGGGGACAGGGGGGATACGCAGTATTTT; CDR3 protein: CAWSVGDRGDTQYF
clone size: once; J gene: TRBJ2-1; D gene: -; V gene: TRBV5-1; CDR3 DNA: TGCGCCAGCAGCTTGTACGTGGAGAGCTCCTACAATGAGCAGTTCTTC; CDR3 protein: CASSLYVESSYNEQFF
clone size: -; J gene: TRBJ2-1; D gene: TRBD2; V gene: TRBV5-4; CDR3 DNA: TGTGCCAGCAGCCGGTCGAGCGGGAATATCGATGAGCAGTTCTTC; CDR3 protein: CASSRSSGNIDEQFF
clone size: -; J gene: TRBJ1-2; D gene: TRBD1; V gene: TRBV5-6; CDR3 DNA: TGTGCCAGCAGCTACACAGGGGGCTATGGCTACACCTTC; CDR3 protein: CASSYTGGYGYTF
clone size: -; J gene: TRBJ2-6; D gene: TRBD1; V gene: TRBV7-6; CDR3 DNA: TGTGCCAGCAGCTTATCCGGGACAGCCGCCTCTGGGGCCAACGTCCTGACTTTC; CDR3 protein: CASSLSGTAASGANVLTF